These 13 T cell receptor beta chains were all obtained from the same sample, sequenced in a study of patients and donors after allogeneic stem cell transplantation. In TCRdb, the RT-PCR reads were re-called with MiXCR into one record per CDR3 protein. The repertoire holds about a million distinct CDR3 sequences, with more than 15% as singletons. The sample taken for sequencing was blood, either unsorted or a sorted T cell fraction (not recorded which). Every receptor here comes from a human donor who was either an allogeneic HSCT recipient or a stem cell or donor lymphocyte infusion donor (not recorded which). It is not recorded whose cells these are; they may come from a transplant donor.

The gene calls are TRBV29-1 and TRBJ2-7; 7 positions match TRBD1. Germline V gene data show CDR1 as SQVTM and CDR2 as ANQGSEA. CDR3 length equals 14 residues. Trimming at V came to 3 bases and at J to 3 bases, leaving 8 bases not matched to a gene. CDR3 region: CSVDSPAGGYEQYF. CDR3 coding DNA: TGCAGCGTTGATTCCCCGGCAGGGGGCTACGAGCAGTACTTC.

V is TRBV24-1 and J is TRBJ2-1, with D perhaps assigned TRBD1 or TRBD2 (6 bases each). The germline gives CDR1 KGHDR, CDR2 SFDVKD. The germline V and J ends were trimmed by 3 bases and 8 bases, with 13 bases remaining between them. The CDR3 consists of 14 residues. The CDR3 sequence is CATSDVSGEDEQFF. In DNA, the CDR3 is TGTGCCACCAGTGATGTCTCAGGGGAGGATGAGCAGTTCTTC.

J is TRBJ1-2 and V is TRBV5-4; 7 bases fit TRBD1. Per germline, CDR1 SGHNT and CDR2 YYREEE (reference sequence). The CDR3 runs 14 residues. Trimming removed 9 bases from V and 4 bases from J; junction bases left unmatched: 12. The CDR3 DNA is TGTGCCACCACCAGAGGGGGCGAATTCTATGGCTACACCTTC. This gives the protein CATTRGGEFYGYTF.

This clonotype was detected a few times. V is TRBV4-2 and J is TRBJ2-7; the D is unclear. V lost 0 bases and J lost 3, with 6 bases in between. The CDR3 length is 13 residues. Germline CDR1 is LGHNA and CDR2 is YNFKEQ. The CDR3 DNA reads as TGTGCCAGCAGCCAAGAGGTAGTCTACGAGCAGTACTTC. As protein: CASSQEVVYEQYF.

This clonotype was picked up a small number of times. The V gene is TRBV29-1, the J gene TRBJ2-7; weak D call: TRBD1 (6 bases). This CDR3 contains 12 residues. The V gene's germline CDR1 is SQVTM and CDR2 ANQGSEA. The ends were cut back, 4 bases at V and 3 bases at J, with 10 bases in the middle. CDR3 bases: TGCAGCGTTGGCAGAGGGGGCTACGAGCAGTACTTC. Translated: CSVGRGGYEQYF.

The rearrangement joins TRBV5-6 to TRBJ2-5, with 10 bases fitting TRBD2. CDR1 SGHDT and CDR2 YYEEEE come from the germline V gene. CDR3 size: 14 residues. The V and J ends lost 6 bases and 4 bases, in that order; junction bases with no gene match: 6. The CDR3 DNA follows: TGTGCCAGCATCCGAATAGCGGGGGGAGAGACCCAGTACTTC. The encoded protein is CASIRIAGGETQYF.

The rearrangement joins TRBV5-6 to TRBJ2-3; 9 bases are shared with TRBD2. Germline CDR1 SGHDT, CDR2 YYEEEE. The CDR3 consists of 15 residues. V gave up 7 bases and J gave up 0 bases; unmatched junction bases: 6. The CDR3 DNA reads TGTGCCAGCGCCGAGACTAGCGGAAGCACAGATACGCAGTATTTT. Its protein product is CASAETSGSTDTQYF.

This clonotype was recorded a few times. V gene TRBV20-1 combines with J gene TRBJ2-1; D gene uncertain. The germline V and J ends were trimmed by 2 bases and 0 bases, with 14 bases remaining between them. CDR1 DFQATT and CDR2 SNEGSKA come from the germline V gene (reference sequence). The length of the CDR3 is 16 residues. The CDR3 nucleotides read TGCAGTGCTAGAATTCAAGGGCGGAGCTCCTACAATGAGCAGTTCTTC. This translates into CSARIQGRSSYNEQFF.

This clonotype was observed a handful of times. This chain joins TRBV29-1 and TRBJ2-7, with 9 bases fitting TRBD2. Germline V CDR1 and CDR2: SQVTM, ANQGSEA. The CDR3 has 13 residues. The J segment lost 3 bases and the V segment lost 7 bases, leaving 7 bases of the junction unmatched. This CDR3 reads CSAKGGGGYEQYF. The CDR3 DNA follows: TGCAGCGCCAAGGGCGGGGGGGGCTACGAGCAGTACTTC.

This clonotype was seen a handful of times. In nucleotides, the CDR3 is TGTGCCAGCAGCTTAGGGTTTATGTGGGGTACGTCAGGCGAGCAGTACTTC. The encoded protein is CASSLGFMWGTSGEQYF. The chain recombines TRBV7-2 with TRBJ2-7, with D hard to call. Trimming removed 1 base from V and 6 bases from J, with 22 bases in between. This CDR3 comprises 17 residues. Germline CDR1 SGHTA, CDR2 FQGNSA.

In this sample, this clonotype turned up many times. The chain recombines TRBV2 with TRBJ1-1; no reliable D call. CDR3 length equals 13 residues. Germline CDR1 is SNHLY and CDR2 is FYNNEI. The V gene lost 3 bases and the J gene lost 2 bases, with 7 bases spanning the gap. DNA for the CDR3: TGTGCCAGCAGTGATGGCCCCAACACTGAAGCTTTCTTT. Protein: CASSDGPNTEAFF.

This clonotype was detected many times. CDR3 region: CASSVGGSGETQYF. CDR3 DNA: TGTGCCAGCAGCGTCGGGGGAAGTGGAGAGACCCAGTACTTC. J is TRBJ2-5 and V is TRBV9; D is possibly TRBD2 (6 bases). CDR3 length equals 14 residues. V lost 2 bases and J lost 4, with 12 bases in between. Germline lookup yields CDR1 SGDLS and CDR2 YYNGEE.

This clonotype was counted a few times. The V gene is TRBV20-1, the J gene TRBJ1-1; 8 nucleotides agree with TRBD1. The CDR3 runs to 16 residues. Germline CDR1 DFQATT, CDR2 SNEGSKA (reference sequence). Trimming took 6 bases from V and 5 from J; bases not matched to a gene: 17. The CDR3: CSALVWTGSVGTEAFF. CDR3 bases: TGCAGTGCCCTCGTCTGGACAGGGTCCGTGGGGACTGAAGCTTTCTTT.